The subject of this entry is one TCR beta chain. This specimen belongs to a study of blood T cell repertoires in COVID-19. Two negative PCRs, clearance, or symptom resolution were required of recovered Cohort 3 donors. J lost 6 bases, V lost 5 bases, and 2 bases had no gene match. The CDR3 covers 13 residues. Germline CDR1 reads KGHDR; CDR2 reads SFDVKD. Sequencing used immunoSEQ multiplex PCR; TCRdb keeps in-frame clones, though not all of them. Seen here are about 380,000 clones, over 75% observed once, and the top ten hold 1% to 1.5%. This chain connects TRBV24-1 to TRBJ2-1; 8 nucleotides match TRBD1. The sample was PBMCs or T cells enriched from blood (not recorded which). This TCR derives from a man aged 30 to 39 who had recovered from COVID-19. CDR3 nucleotide sequence: TGTGCCACCAGTGGCACAGGGGGCAATGAGCAGTTCTTC. As protein: CATSGTGGNEQFF.